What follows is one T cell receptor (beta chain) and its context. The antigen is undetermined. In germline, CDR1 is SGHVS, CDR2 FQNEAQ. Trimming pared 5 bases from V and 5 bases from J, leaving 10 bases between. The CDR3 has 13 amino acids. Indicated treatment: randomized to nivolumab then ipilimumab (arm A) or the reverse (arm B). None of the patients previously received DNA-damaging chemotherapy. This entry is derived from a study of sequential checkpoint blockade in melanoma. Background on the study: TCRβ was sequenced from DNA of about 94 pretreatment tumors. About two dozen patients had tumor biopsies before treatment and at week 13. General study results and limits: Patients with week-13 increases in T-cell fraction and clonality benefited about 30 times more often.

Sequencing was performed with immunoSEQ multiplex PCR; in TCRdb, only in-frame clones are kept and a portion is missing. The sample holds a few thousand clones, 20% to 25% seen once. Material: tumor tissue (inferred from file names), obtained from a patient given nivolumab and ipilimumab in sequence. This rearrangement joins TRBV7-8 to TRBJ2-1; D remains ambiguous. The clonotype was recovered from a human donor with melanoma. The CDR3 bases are TGTGCCAGCAGCCCCGAGCCGCACAATGAGCAGTTCTTC. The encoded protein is CASSPEPHNEQFF.